This passage covers 12 T cell receptor beta chains from one sample sequenced in a study of control samples from healthy donors and cancer patients (dated by TCRdb to 2020 to 2021). Library prep was done by the immunoSEQ multiplex PCR assay. TCRdb holds this immuneACCESS table with in-frame rearrangements only. Some clones are missing; in checked studies, unresolved V genes explain under half, and the rest has no known cause. The sample records around 100,000 clones, 80% to 95% of which are singletons. The ten biggest clones cover around 2.8% of the sample. Sequencing was done on a sample of blood. These receptors were obtained from a human donor in good health. The donor label of this sample is uncertain.

This chain links TRBV6-1 with TRBJ1-2; 7 bases map to TRBD1. The V gene's germline CDR1 is MNHNS and CDR2 SASEGT. The trim removed 1 base at V and 4 bases at J, leaving 3 bases unmatched. The CDR3 totals 14 residues. The CDR3 DNA reads as TGTGCCAGCAGTGAAGGGGACAGAATCTATGGCTACACCTTC. Its translation: CASSEGDRIYGYTF.

The CDR3 loop reads CASSQEVVMGNSPLHF. CDR3 nucleotide sequence: TGTGCCAGCAGCCAAGAGGTGGTGATGGGTAATTCACCCCTCCACTTT. The V gene is TRBV14, the J gene TRBJ1-6; no definite D call. The CDR3 loop spans 16 amino acids. Trimming cost V 0 bases and J 6 bases, with 12 bases left between them. Germline V gene lookup returns CDR1 SGHDN and CDR2 FVKESK.

The genes are TRBV4-3 and TRBJ1-1, with D maybe TRBD1 (5 bases). CDR3 size: 16 residues. V lost 0 bases and J lost 4, with 15 bases in between. The germline CDR1 and CDR2 sequences are LGHNA and YSLEER. DNA for the CDR3: TGCGCCAGCAGCCAAGATCGACCCAAAGGGGTCACTGAAGCTTTCTTT. Protein product: CASSQDRPKGVTEAFF.

CDR3 DNA sequence: TGTGCCAGTAGTCAATGGCTGAGGGATGAAAAACTGTTTTTT. Amino acids: CASSQWLRDEKLFF. The V gene is TRBV19, the J gene TRBJ1-4; D gene uncertain. Germline lookup yields CDR1 LNHDA and CDR2 SQIVND (reference sequence). The CDR3 is 14 amino acids. Trimming left V 5 bases short and J 6 bases short, with 13 bases between.

The chain combines TRBV18 with TRBJ1-1; D is undetermined. V gave up 2 bases and J gave up 0 bases, with 7 bases separating them. Germline assignment: CDR1 KGHSH and CDR2 LQKENI. The CDR3 runs 14 residues. CDR3 amino acids: CASSPNRLNTEAFF. The CDR3 DNA reads TGTGCCAGCTCACCAAACAGATTGAACACTGAAGCTTTCTTT.

The V call is TRBV13, the J call TRBJ2-1; D perhaps matches TRBD2 (6 bases). V lost 5 bases, J lost 4 bases, and 15 bases lay in between. This CDR3 has 15 residues. The germline V gene has CDR1 PRHDT and CDR2 FYEKMQ (reference sequence). The CDR3 DNA reads as TGTGCCAGCAGCCACGGGACTCAGACTTACAATGAGCAGTTCTTC. Protein sequence: CASSHGTQTYNEQFF.

V usage is TRBV7-2 and J usage is TRBJ2-2, with TRBD2 matching over 9 bases. Germline V CDR1 and CDR2: SGHTA, FQGNSA. V shed 5 bases, J shed 4 bases, and the junction held 5 bases outside the gene matches. The CDR3 covers 15 residues. CDR3 DNA sequence: TGTGCCAGCAGCCGCGGGGGGGCGGTCACCGGGGAGCTGTTTTTT. It specifies CASSRGGAVTGELFF.

The J gene is TRBJ2-3, the V gene TRBV2, with D maybe TRBD1 (7 bases). CDR1 and CDR2 from the germline V gene are SNHLY and FYNNEI. Trimming stripped 6 bases from V and 2 bases from J, with 33 bases between. This CDR3 is 21 amino acids long. The CDR3 here is CASSHGTDDTGESVVTDTQYF. The CDR3 DNA reads TGTGCCAGCAGCCACGGGACAGATGACACGGGGGAGTCAGTTGTCACAGATACGCAGTATTTT.

This chain connects TRBV5-1 to TRBJ2-2, with a possible D match to TRBD1 (5 bases). CDR1 is SGHRS, CDR2 YFSETQ, per germline. The CDR3 is 15 residues long. V was trimmed by 7 bases and J by 4 bases, leaving 17 bases between them. CDR3 DNA sequence: TGCGCCAGCGGAGCTATGCAGGGCCGCACCGGGGAGCTGTTTTTT. It translates to CASGAMQGRTGELFF.

The chain carries TRBV9 and TRBJ1-3; D remains unclear. The V gene's germline CDR1 is SGDLS and CDR2 YYNGEE. Trimming left V 5 bases short and J 2 bases short, with 11 bases between. The CDR3 runs to 14 residues. CDR3 DNA sequence: TGTGCCAGCAGAGAGGGAGTGGCTGGAAACACCATATATTTT. This gives the protein CASREGVAGNTIYF.

The gene calls are TRBV9 and TRBJ1-6, with D perhaps matching TRBD1 (6 bases). The V gene lost 1 base and the J gene lost 4 bases, with 9 bases spanning the gap. CDR1 and CDR2 from the germline V gene are SGDLS and YYNGEE. The CDR3 is made up of 15 amino acids. In DNA form, the CDR3 reads TGTGCCAGCAGCGTAAATGGACAGTATAATTCACCCCTCCACTTT. It codes for CASSVNGQYNSPLHF.

This rearrangement joins TRBV5-4 to TRBJ1-1; 7 bases line up with TRBD1. Germline trimming cut 4 bases from V and 4 bases from J; bases unmatched to any gene: 10. CDR1 and CDR2 (germline): SGHNT, YYREEE (reference sequence). The CDR3 spans 15 residues. In nucleotides, the CDR3 is TGTGCCAGCAGCGCAACCGGGACAGTGGGCACTGAAGCTTTCTTT. Encoded protein: CASSATGTVGTEAFF.